What follows describes a single T cell receptor beta chain. The antigen this receptor binds is unknown. No base qualities exist here, and no much larger clone lies one base off it. The library came from 5' RACE. Instrument on record: Illumina HiSeq 2500. A second about 7 to 12 cycle PCR used a sample-barcoded 5' primer and a J-beta primer mix. Each TCR beta cDNA molecule received a unique molecular identifier from a template-switch 5' adaptor carrying 12 random nucleotides. Each sample yielded at least 2.5 million CDR3-containing paired-end reads. All of the RNA was converted into first-strand cDNA using the Mint cDNA synthesis kit, with a TRBC-specific oligonucleotide serving as the primer. All cDNA was treated with uracil-DNA glycosylase and then went through a first 18-cycle PCR with the universal primers M1SS and BC2_uni_R. Per the authors' processing: For normalization, 1 million high-quality reads were randomly selected from each sample, with every read carrying a distinct molecular identifier. Reads sharing molecular identifiers were discarded rather than binned into consensus sequences. MiTCR, with a Q25 quality threshold and the strictest error-elimination algorithm, was used for CDR3 identification, clonotype clustering and error correction. A nonparametric unseen species model with Euler transformation was used to estimate lower-bound total TCR beta diversity. TCRdb reran the public reads through fastp at Q25 and MiXCR, keeping productive beta chains. Each entry merges the rows of one CDR3 protein and shows their most common DNA and genes. It is TCRdb's table, rather than the study itself, that gives the V and J calls and clone size. Across this sample there are some 800,000 distinct CDR3 sequences, with approximately 44% seen only once. Around 18% of the sample comes from the top ten.

The entry originates in a study of blood T cells in healthy people across ages (dated by TCRdb to the mid-2010s). A note on the overall study: In model experiments, template switching captured about one uniquely barcoded TCR beta cDNA molecule for every two T cells. Age-related changes in TCR beta repertoire diversity were measured in the study by deep sequencing normalized with unique cDNA molecular identifiers. Donors were grouped into four age groups: young (average roughly 17 years), middle-aged (39), aged (62) and long-lived (around 82). To avoid experimental bias, donors of different ages were randomly spread across the sequencing lanes. For two donors (one aged 18 to 30 and one aged 80 or older), the study analyzed two additional independent replicas of 1 million unique cDNA reads from the same blood draw.

The donors were roughly 40 Caucasian individuals from Russia, aged roughly 6 to 100 years, who were systemically healthy. Each donor gave roughly 9 milliliters of peripheral blood, drawn into EDTA-treated Vacutainer tubes. PBMCs were isolated by Ficoll-Paque density-gradient centrifugation, with at least 6.5 million obtained per sample. Total RNA, at least 5 micrograms per sample, was extracted from PBMCs with Trizol reagent. For every donor, an aliquot of PBMCs went through flow cytometry to measure the percentages of naive CD45RAhigh/CD27high T cells. Results the study describes overall, beyond this receptor: Donor CMV infection status was unknown, potentially confounding age-related changes in expanded clonotypes. Estimates of total diversity based on one million sequenced T cells were considered lower bounds and underestimates. There was a strong correlation between observed TCR beta diversity and the percentage of naive T cells measured by flow cytometry. Compared with the aged group, the long-lived group had more naive CD4+ T cells, fewer expanded clones and increased TCR diversity, a pattern suggesting age selection. As age increased, observed TCR beta diversity per million T cells dropped in a roughly linear way, and a significant reduction was already evident by age 40. Since profiling was done on bulk unsorted PBMCs, naive and antigen-experienced compartments could not be conclusively compared.

This receptor was obtained from a man between 60 and 70 years old in good health. The specimen was blood.

The CDR3 protein sequence reads: CASSISINRVPRGKNIQYF. The sequenced DNA is TGTGCCAGCAGTATCTCCATCAACAGGGTCCCGCGAGGCAAAAACATTCAGTACTTC. The chain employs TRBV6-2 or TRBV6-3 and TRBJ2-4, and TRBD1 may be the D gene, going by 6 matching bases. CDR1 MNHEY and CDR2 SVGEGT are derived from the germline V gene. Counted from cysteine to phenylalanine, this CDR3 has 19 amino acids. Only the CDR3 DNA is retained, 57 bases long and in frame from the first base. V gives up 5 bases and J gives up 3 bases, and the segment between their germline ends measures 26 bases.